This TCR beta chain was captured by sequencing in a study of human T cells and chemical hapten exposure. Overall study context: 2% DPC was applied to roughly 2 cm by roughly 2 cm of upper inner arm skin for sensitization. Minor volume differences among pooled libraries chiefly drove per-sample TCR yield variation. The study's findings and limits: Sensitization with DPC brought no change to TCRs above 1 in 1000 in frequency.

Time point meaning: patch test 2, 6 weeks after DPC sensitization. The treatment denotes: therapeutic diphenylcyclopropenone sensitization with weekly scalp DPC. Points on this clonotype: The antigen is undetermined.

J lost 4 bases, V lost 5 bases, and 9 bases had no gene match. In germline, CDR1 is DFQATT, CDR2 SNEGSKA (reference sequence). This CDR3 is built from 14 residues. TCRdb re-analysed the RACE reads in MiXCR, keeping a single row per CDR3 protein. The profile shows about 73,000 distinct CDR3 sequences, 7.5% to 9.5% of them singletons. This chain uses TRBV20-1 with TRBJ2-3, with TRBD1 matching over 7 bases. The source of this sequence is a woman between 45 and 65 years old with alopecia areata. Some clones in this sample may be carry-over from other donors' samples. The sequencing used whole blood, collected in connection with sensitization to the hapten diphenylcyclopropenone (DPC). The CDR3 sequence: CSAVGQVLSDTQYF. The CDR3 nucleotides read TGCAGTGCTGTAGGACAGGTGTTATCAGATACGCAGTATTTT.